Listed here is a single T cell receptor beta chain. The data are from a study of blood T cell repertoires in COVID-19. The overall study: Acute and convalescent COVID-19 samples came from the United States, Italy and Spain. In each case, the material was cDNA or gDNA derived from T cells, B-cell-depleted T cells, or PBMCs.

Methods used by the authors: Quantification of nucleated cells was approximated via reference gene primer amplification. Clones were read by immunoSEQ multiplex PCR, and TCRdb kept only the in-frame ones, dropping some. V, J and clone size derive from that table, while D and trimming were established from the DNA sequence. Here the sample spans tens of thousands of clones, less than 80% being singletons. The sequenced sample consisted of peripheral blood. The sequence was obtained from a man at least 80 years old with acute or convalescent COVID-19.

The CDR3 here is CASSQDGGGITDTQYF. In DNA form, the CDR3 reads TGTGCCAGCAGCCAAGATGGTGGGGGGATCACAGATACGCAGTATTTT. This chain connects TRBV3-1 (or the pseudogene TRBV3-2) to TRBJ2-3; TRBD2 is a possible D gene (6 bases). V shed 0 bases and J shed 2 bases, with 12 bases lying between them. The germline CDR1 and CDR2 sequences are LGHDT and YNNKEL (reference sequence). CDR3 length: 16 residues.